Listed here are 17 T cell receptor beta chains from one sample, sequenced in a study of CD8 T cells in Susac syndrome. RNA amounts of 0.5 to 1 ug underwent reverse transcription with random hexamers. MiXCR was run by TCRdb on the immunoSEQ multiplex PCR reads, yielding one entry per CDR3 protein. The sample records some 75,000 distinct CDR3 sequences, around 93% being singletons. The material sequenced was CD8+ T cells from PBMCs. These receptors were collected from a human donor with Susac syndrome.

This clonotype was counted a single time. The chain couples TRBV30 to TRBJ2-5, with D unresolved. Trimming took 4 bases from V and 4 from J, leaving 7 bases between them. Germline V gives CDR1 GTSNPN, CDR2 SVGIG (reference sequence). The CDR3 runs 11 residues. The CDR3 region is CAWKSVETQYF. CDR3 sequence (DNA): TGTGCCTGGAAAAGCGTAGAGACCCAGTACTTC.

As DNA, the CDR3 is TGTGCCAGCAGCCCACAGGGTTACGGTCAGCCCCAGCATTTT. Residues: CASSPQGYGQPQHF. J is TRBJ1-5 and V is TRBV7-2; D perhaps matches TRBD1 (6 bases). This CDR3 has 14 amino acids. Germline V lookup: CDR1 SGHTA, CDR2 FQGNSA. Trimming took off 5 bases at V and 6 bases at J, with 14 bases between the two ends.

The chain carries TRBV12-3 or TRBV12-4 and TRBJ2-7; TRBD1 agrees at 9 bases. The CDR3 extends over 16 amino acids. V dropped 3 bases and J dropped 2; count of bases not matched to a gene: 8. The CDR3 DNA reads as TGTGCCAGCAGTTTTAACGCCGGGACAGGGACCTACGAGCAGTACTTC. Protein sequence: CASSFNAGTGTYEQYF.

DNA of the CDR3: TGTGCCAGCAGCACCGGGGACAGGGGGAACCAAGAGACCCAGTACTTC. It codes for CASSTGDRGNQETQYF. This chain links TRBV21-1 with TRBJ2-5; no DNA check was done on the table's D call, TRBD1. TRBV21-1 is a listed pseudogene. This CDR3 has 16 residues.

The chain couples TRBV30 to TRBJ1-1; D is unclear. The CDR3 is made up of 15 amino acids. Germline-derived CDR1 and CDR2 are GTSNPN and SVGIG (reference sequence). The germline V and J ends were trimmed by 0 bases and 1 base, with 12 bases remaining between them. The CDR3 here is CAWSVLNWANTEAFF. CDR3 nucleotide sequence: TGTGCCTGGAGTGTACTGAACTGGGCGAACACTGAAGCTTTCTTT.

This chain uses TRBV29-1 with TRBJ2-2; D possibly corresponds to TRBD1 (6 bases). The CDR3 runs 13 residues. Germline V gene data show CDR1 as SQVTM and CDR2 as ANQGSEA. Between the trimmed V and J ends, which lost 5 bases and 7 bases, there was a span of 14 bases. The CDR3 spells CSVLTGTSGELFF. CDR3 DNA: TGCAGCGTTCTCACAGGGACCAGCGGGGAGCTGTTTTTT.

V and J are TRBV18 and TRBJ2-3, with unresolved D. The CDR3 is made up of 14 amino acids. Trimming took off 4 bases at V and 0 bases at J, with 8 bases between the two ends. From germline, CDR1 is KGHSH and CDR2 LQKENI. The CDR3: CASSLALSTDTQYF. CDR3 bases: TGTGCCAGCTCACTAGCCTTGAGCACAGATACGCAGTATTTT.

The chain links TRBV18 to TRBJ2-1; D is unresolved. Per germline, CDR1 KGHSH and CDR2 LQKENI. V shed 3 bases and J shed 4 bases, with 13 bases lying between them. The CDR3 has 15 amino acids. The CDR3 DNA follows: TGTGCCAGCTCACCTGCCTCGGTTGGGTACAATGAGCAGTTCTTC. Its translation is CASSPASVGYNEQFF.

This chain connects TRBV10-1 to TRBJ1-1, with D possibly matching TRBD1 (6 bases). Germline CDR1 is WNHNN and CDR2 is SYGVQD (reference sequence). Trimming stripped 3 bases from V and 4 bases from J, with 9 bases between. CDR3 length: 13 residues. CDR3 coding DNA: TGCGCCAGCAGTGAATACAGGGCCACTGAAGCTTTCTTT. It yields the protein CASSEYRATEAFF.

The rearrangement joins TRBV5-4 to TRBJ1-1; D possibly corresponds to TRBD1 (6 bases). V was clipped by 2 bases and J by 2 bases, with 13 bases between them. In germline, CDR1 is SGHNT, CDR2 YYREEE (reference sequence). This CDR3 is built from 15 residues. CDR3 protein: CASSFSRQANTEAFF. For the CDR3, the DNA is TGTGCCAGCAGCTTTTCGAGACAGGCAAACACTGAAGCTTTCTTT.

This clonotype showed up just once. This rearrangement joins TRBV30 to TRBJ1-5; D remains ambiguous. CDR1 GTSNPN and CDR2 SVGIG come from the germline V gene (reference sequence). The CDR3 consists of 14 residues. V was cut by 3 bases and J by 3 bases, with 12 bases left in between. Here the CDR3 DNA reads TGTGCCTGGAGCGTTTCGTCCAACAATCAGCCCCAGCATTTT. It is translated as CAWSVSSNNQPQHF.

As DNA, the CDR3 is TGCAGCGTTGATCGGGACGCCGACAATGAGCAGTTCTTC. Encoded protein: CSVDRDADNEQFF. This sequence joins TRBV29-1 and TRBJ2-1; either TRBD1 or TRBD2 may supply D (5 bases each). The germline V gene encodes CDR1 SQVTM and CDR2 ANQGSEA. This CDR3 spans 13 amino acids. Deletions cut 3 bases from V and 5 bases from J, with 11 bases between.

V is TRBV27 and J is TRBJ2-2; a weak D match, TRBD1 (6 bases). Germline values: CDR1 MNHEY, CDR2 SMNVEV (reference sequence). The CDR3 sequence is 17 residues long. Trimming took off 6 bases at V and 3 bases at J, with 20 bases between the two ends. CDR3 in DNA: TGTGCCAGCAGAGGTCCTATTACAGGGATGGACACCGGGGAGCTGTTTTTT. Its protein product is CASRGPITGMDTGELFF.

CDR3 in DNA: TGTGCCAGCAGTTTGGAAAGCGGGAGATGGGATGAGCAGTTCTTC. It encodes CASSLESGRWDEQFF. The rearrangement links TRBV12-3 or TRBV12-4 to TRBJ2-1; the match to TRBD2 covers 8 bases. There are 15 residues in the CDR3. V was pared by 3 bases and J by 8 bases, with 9 bases of the junction left unmatched.

This chain uses TRBV19 with TRBJ2-1; 7 bases are shared with TRBD2. V lost 5 bases and J lost 6; bases outside the gene matches: 10. Germline loops: CDR1 LNHDA, CDR2 SQIVND (reference sequence). CDR3 length: 15 amino acids. This CDR3 reads CASSWYAGDVNEQFF. CDR3 DNA sequence: TGTGCCAGTAGTTGGTACGCGGGAGACGTCAATGAGCAGTTCTTC.

The J gene is TRBJ1-1, the V gene TRBV20-1; D is possibly TRBD1 (5 bases). Deletions cut 5 bases from V and 6 bases from J, with 16 bases between. CDR3 size: 13 residues. Germline V gene data show CDR1 as DFQATT and CDR2 as SNEGSKA (reference sequence). The CDR3 DNA follows: TGCAGTGCTTCAGTCCCGGGACCGGCTGAAGCTTTCTTT. Translated, it gives CSASVPGPAEAFF.

The CDR3 protein is CASSLGGNSNQPQHF. CDR3 DNA: TGTGCCAGCAGCTTGGGCGGTAATAGCAATCAGCCCCAGCATTTT. The chain joins TRBV5-5 to TRBJ1-5, with D unclear. Germline CDR1 SGHKS, CDR2 YYEKEE (reference sequence). Trimming took off 0 bases at V and 0 bases at J, with 7 bases between the two ends. The CDR3 is 15 residues long.